The T cell receptor (beta chain) described here comes from a study of cytomegalovirus exposure and HLA in healthy donors. Study outcomes and limitations: A reported reduction in N-insertions relative to the roughly 710-donor mean was seen in an Asian-associated ancestry cluster in a later analysis.

With 60 Vbeta and 13 Jbeta primers, the PCR was carried out. In the study's own analysis: Later reanalysis found 75 million to 100 million unique TCR beta chains, some 10 million of them shared. TCRdb's table, derived via immunoSEQ multiplex PCR, lists solely in-frame clones and lacks some. From that table come the V and J calls and clone size; the DNA was used to work out D and trimming. The listing records roughly 45,000 clones. The CDR3 covers 14 residues. Per germline, CDR1 MGHRA and CDR2 YSYEKL. The germline V and J ends were trimmed by 1 base and 6 bases, with 9 bases remaining between them. As for this clone: Its antigen is currently unknown.

The chain recombines TRBV4-1 with TRBJ2-2; weak D call: TRBD2 (6 bases). Specimen: PBMCs. This receptor was obtained from a woman in her 30s in good health and CMV-seronegative. This CDR3 reads CASSQVGGSGELFF. The CDR3 bases are TGCGCCAGCAGCCAAGTGGGGGGATCCGGGGAGCTGTTTTTT.